This note documents a single T cell receptor beta chain sequence. Its antigen remains unidentified. A much larger clone lies a single base off, so this may be a read error. Both previously described methods and listed TCR primers were employed to make bulk TCR libraries. TCRdb passed the PCR reads through MiXCR, listing each CDR3 protein once. The sample lists about 320,000 distinct CDR3 sequences, 20% to 25% occurring once. The data derive from a study of molecular identifiers for immune sequencing clone quantification. Study findings and constraints: Whereas naive cells kept under 1% of molecules in clones above 20 RNA copies, such clones held over 97% in effectors.

CDR3 length: 12 amino acids. Per germline, CDR1 GTSNPN and CDR2 SVGIG (reference sequence). V and J are TRBV30 and TRBJ1-1; D remains unclear. The sequence was collected from a human donor in good health. Some libraries in this study had Jurkat cell RNA spiked in. The sequenced material came from naive CD8+ T cells from blood, with Jurkat cell RNA spiked in. Subset specified: FACS-sorted CD8+CD4-CCR7+CD45RA+ naive T cells. The CDR3: CAWSVIHSEALF. As DNA, the CDR3 is TGTGCCTGGAGTGTAATCCACTCTGAAGCTCTCTTT.